This paragraph reports one T cell receptor (beta chain). What it binds is not known. The entry originates in a study of neoadjuvant anti-PD-1 for oral cavity cancer. The study, taken as a whole, reports: Higher pretreatment Treg/Th17 ratios tracked higher pretreatment blood clonality.

Looked up from germline, CDR1 is SGHTA and CDR2 is FQGNSA. This CDR3 has 13 amino acids. The V end lost 3 bases, the J end lost 6 bases, and 9 bases lay between the germline ends. Specified time point: after neoadjuvant nivolumab, at surgical resection. The protocol was immunoSEQ multiplex PCR, while the TCRdb copy is restricted to in-frame clones and leaves out a portion. The table has 12,000 or so clones, over 55% seen once. The source of this sequence is a person aged 35-79 years with oral cavity squamous cell carcinoma. The chain joins TRBV7-2 to TRBJ2-1; the D gene is possibly TRBD1 (5 bases). Sequences were derived from PBMCs, sampled after nivolumab (anti-PD-1) treatment. The CDR3 sequence: CASSFQGGNEQFF. The CDR3, as DNA: TGTGCCAGCAGCTTCCAGGGTGGCAATGAGCAGTTCTTC. The complete variable domain, with remaining parts taken from reference TRBV7-2 and TRBJ2-1, reads GAGVSQSPSNKVTEKGKDVELRCDPISGHTALYWYRQSLGQGLEFLIYFQGNSAPDKSGLPSDRFSAERTGGSVSTLTIQRTQQEDSAVYLCASSFQGGNEQFFGPGTRLTVL.